The 23 T cell receptor beta chains in this list originate from one sample, sequenced in a study of shared clonotypes between healthy human individuals. TCRdb's table, derived via immunoSEQ multiplex PCR, lists solely in-frame clones and lacks some. Among some 690,000 clones, less than 95% were seen once, and the ten largest hold 34%. The sequenced sample was memory CD8+ T cells from PBMCs. Documented subset: CD45RO+ cells pooled with CCR7-negative TemRA cells. These receptors originate from a young man in good health. Some clones in this sample may be carry-over from other donors' samples.

Only a few counts were recorded for this clone. V usage is TRBV9 and J usage is TRBJ2-1; D uncertain. CDR3 length: 11 residues. Germline lookup yields CDR1 SGDLS and CDR2 YYNGEE. V dropped 4 bases and J dropped 9 bases, with 8 bases sitting between them. CDR3 region: CASSQDSEQFF. CDR3 nucleotide sequence: TGTGCCAGCAGCCAAGATAGTGAGCAGTTCTTC.

The chain uses TRBV6-5 and TRBJ1-5; unclear D gene. The germline V gene encodes CDR1 MNHEY and CDR2 SVGAGI. Trimming left V 4 bases short and J 0 bases short, with 13 bases between. The CDR3 runs 16 residues. DNA for the CDR3: TGTGCCAGCAGTTCCGGGTTGGGAGATAGCAATCAGCCCCAGCATTTT. It translates to CASSSGLGDSNQPQHF.

The rearrangement joins TRBV19 to TRBJ2-3, with TRBD2 identical over 7 bases. With V trimmed by 3 bases and J by 3 bases, 6 bases remained unmatched. The germline CDR1 and CDR2 sequences are LNHDA and SQIVND (reference sequence). The length of the CDR3 is 15 residues. CDR3 sequence reads: CASSISSGKTDTQYF. DNA of the CDR3: TGTGCCAGTAGTATCTCGAGCGGGAAGACAGATACGCAGTATTTT.

About this clone: The sample holds other DNA sequences that translate to the same CDR3. This sequence joins TRBV27 and TRBJ2-7, with 11 bases matching TRBD1. This CDR3 is 14 amino acids long. Germline V gives CDR1 MNHEY, CDR2 SMNVEV (reference sequence). J gave up 3 bases and V 4 bases, and 2 bases lay outside the gene matches. CDR3 in amino acids: CASSSGTGGYEQYF. The CDR3 DNA follows: TGTGCCAGCAGTTCGGGGACAGGGGGCTACGAGCAGTACTTC.

The chain employs TRBV30 and TRBJ2-3, with no clear D. CDR1 is GTSNPN, CDR2 SVGIG, per germline (reference sequence). V was cut by 8 bases and J by 2 bases, with 23 bases left in between. The CDR3 length is 16 residues. The CDR3 is CAINPPPQRPTDTQYF. CDR3 nucleotides: TGTGCCATCAACCCCCCCCCGCAGAGACCCACAGATACGCAGTATTTT. The full variable domain, its missing parts supplied by reference TRBV30 and TRBJ2-3, is SQTIHQWPATLVQPVGSPLSLECTVEGTSNPNLYWYRQAAGRGLQLLFYSVGIGQISSEVPQNLSASRPQDRQFILSSKKLLLSDSGFYLCAINPPPQRPTDTQYFGPGTRLTVL.

The rearrangement joins TRBV27 to TRBJ2-1, with TRBD1 as a possible D gene (6 bases). Trimming left V 7 bases short and J 8 bases short, with 18 bases between. This CDR3 has 14 residues. Germline V gene sequence: CDR1 MNHEY, CDR2 SMNVEV (reference sequence). CDR3 residues: CASTARTGRYEQFF. DNA for the CDR3: TGTGCCAGCACTGCGAGAACAGGGCGGTATGAGCAGTTCTTC.

The chain is built from TRBV6-5 and TRBJ2-7, with TRBD2 identical over 13 bases. Germline values: CDR1 MNHEY, CDR2 SVGAGI. CDR3 length equals 15 residues. The J segment lost 7 bases and the V segment lost 6 bases, leaving 9 bases of the junction unmatched. The CDR3 coding sequence is TGTGCCAGCAGGAGGGCACGGACTAGCGGGAGTGAGCAGTACTTC. Encoded protein: CASRRARTSGSEQYF.

V usage is TRBV28 and J usage is TRBJ2-7, with 10 nucleotides matching TRBD1. The CDR3 length is 14 residues. The junction had 9 bases not matched to a gene; V was cut back by 6 bases and J by 7 bases. Germline V lookup: CDR1 MDHEN, CDR2 SYDVKM. The CDR3, as DNA: TGTGCCAGCAGCCTTGGACAGGGGGGCAGAGAGCAGTACTTC. Translating it yields CASSLGQGGREQYF.

The rearrangement uses TRBV11-2 and TRBJ1-3, with unresolved D. CDR1 is SGHAT, CDR2 FQNNGV, per germline. Trimming removed 3 bases from V and 0 bases from J, with 18 bases in between. The CDR3 runs 18 residues. The CDR3 coding sequence is TGTGCCAGCAGCTTGTTACGCGCCCTACCTTCCTCTGGAAACACCATATATTTT. This translates into CASSLLRALPSSGNTIYF.

This rearrangement joins TRBV4-2 to TRBJ2-1, with 10 bases fitting TRBD2. With 6 bases clipped from V and 7 bases from J, the junction kept 6 bases outside the gene matches. CDR3 length equals 14 residues. Germline V gene sequence: CDR1 LGHNA, CDR2 YNFKEQ. In nucleotides, the CDR3 is TGTGCCAGCAGGTCTGAGCGGGAGGGAAATGAGCAGTTCTTC. Translated, it gives CASRSEREGNEQFF.

CDR3 sequence reads: CASSEVPRQGGNQPQHF. The CDR3 DNA sequence: TGTGCCAGCAGTGAAGTTCCCCGACAGGGTGGCAATCAGCCCCAGCATTTT. The V call is TRBV6-1, the J call TRBJ1-5; 7 nucleotides agree with TRBD1. The germline gives CDR1 MNHNS, CDR2 SASEGT. The CDR3 has 17 amino acids. The ends lost 1 base at V and 2 bases at J; junction bases unmatched: 8.

The J gene is TRBJ1-1, the V gene TRBV30, with unresolved D. Germline CDR1 is GTSNPN and CDR2 is SVGIG (reference sequence). The CDR3 sequence is 12 residues long. The DNA of the CDR3 is TGTGCTATACCGGGGTCGAGGACTGAAGCTTTCTTT. It translates to CAIPGSRTEAFF.

The chain uses TRBV7-6 and TRBJ2-3; the D is unclear. There are 14 residues in the CDR3. Germline V gene lookup returns CDR1 SGHVS and CDR2 FNYEAQ. V lost 4 bases and J 0 bases, leaving 8 bases between the germline ends. This CDR3 is CASSWMTSTDTQYF. Written as DNA, the CDR3 is TGTGCCAGCAGCTGGATGACTAGCACAGATACGCAGTATTTT.

This chain connects TRBV7-9 to TRBJ2-5, with D unclear. The J call is uncertain, as TRBJ2-7 better fits the DNA end. Germline V lookup: CDR1 SEHNR, CDR2 FQNEAQ (reference sequence). The CDR3 contains 12 residues. The CDR3 nucleotides are TGTGCCAGCAGCCAGAGCTCCTACGAGCAGTACTTC. Translated: CASSQSSYEQYF.

The V and J genes are TRBV7-6 and TRBJ2-5; a possible D gene is TRBD2 (6 bases). Germline CDR1 reads SGHVS; CDR2 reads FNYEAQ. Trimming left V 3 bases short and J 3 bases short, with 11 bases between. The CDR3 loop spans 14 amino acids. For the CDR3, the DNA is TGTGCCAGCAGCTTTCGGGGAGGAGAAGAGACCCAGTACTTC. The encoded protein is CASSFRGGEETQYF.

This chain links TRBV27 with TRBJ2-7; 8 nucleotides match TRBD1. Germline V gene data show CDR1 as MNHEY and CDR2 as SMNVEV (reference sequence). With V trimmed by 6 bases and J by 8 bases, 12 bases remained unmatched. The CDR3 is 14 residues long. CDR3 coding DNA: TGTGCCAGCAGAGACCGGGACAGGCCCTATCAGCAGTACTTC. Its translation is CASRDRDRPYQQYF.

The chain links TRBV28 to TRBJ1-2, with TRBD1 matching 10 bases. Germline trimming cut 5 bases from V and 6 bases from J; bases unmatched to any gene: 9. Germline V gene data show CDR1 as MDHEN and CDR2 as SYDVKM. CDR3 length: 15 residues. CDR3 in DNA: TGTGCCAGCAGTCCCCGGGGGACAGGGGCCGATGGCTACACCTTC. Amino acid sequence: CASSPRGTGADGYTF.

The CDR3 nucleotides are TGTGCCAGCAGCTTTAACGGGCAGGGGGGACACGGGGAGCTGTTTTTT. It codes for CASSFNGQGGHGELFF. The chain couples TRBV5-4 to TRBJ2-2, with D possibly being TRBD1 (7 bases). The V gene's germline CDR1 is SGHNT and CDR2 YYREEE (reference sequence). V lost 2 bases and J lost 7, with 18 bases in between. The CDR3 is 16 amino acids.

V usage is TRBV27 and J usage is TRBJ2-5, with D perhaps TRBD2 (7 bases). V dropped 6 bases and J dropped 3 bases, with 14 bases sitting between them. The CDR3 totals 14 residues. Germline values: CDR1 MNHEY, CDR2 SMNVEV (reference sequence). This CDR3 reads CASSLRGREETQYF. CDR3 nucleotides: TGTGCCAGCAGCCTGCGGGGGCGCGAAGAGACCCAGTACTTC.

This clone occurred a few times. J is TRBJ1-1 and V is TRBV19; TRBD1 aligns across 11 bases. There are 15 residues in the CDR3. J was trimmed by 6 bases and V by 7 bases; bases with no gene match: 10. CDR1 is LNHDA and CDR2 is SQIVND in the germline V gene (reference sequence). In DNA form, the CDR3 reads TGTGCCAGTACCACATTCGGACAGGGGGCCCCTGAAGCTTTCTTT. This encodes CASTTFGQGAPEAFF.

The rearrangement uses TRBV21-1 and TRBJ1-1; the listed D gene, TRBD1, was not tested against the DNA. TRBV21-1 corresponds to a pseudogene. The CDR3 length is 14 residues. The CDR3 bases are TGTGCCAGCAGCAGTCGAAGGGGGCACACTGAAGCTTTCTTT. Its translation is CASSSRRGHTEAFF.

In its sample, this clone was seen a few times. The CDR3 DNA reads as TGTGCCAGTAGTATACGCGCAGGGTGGACTGAAGCTTTCTTT. The encoded protein is CASSIRAGWTEAFF. The V gene is TRBV19, the J gene TRBJ1-1, with a tentative D call TRBD1 (5 bases). The germline V and J ends were trimmed by 2 bases and 5 bases, with 12 bases remaining between them. CDR1 is LNHDA and CDR2 is SQIVND in the germline V gene (reference sequence). The CDR3 length is 14 residues.

DNA for the CDR3: TGTGCCAGCAGGCCCCTGAGGGCGGGAGGGCCGACAGATACGCAGTATTTT. Translation gives CASRPLRAGGPTDTQYF. V usage is TRBV27 and J usage is TRBJ2-3; 9 nucleotides agree with TRBD2. This CDR3 has 17 residues. The V gene end was trimmed by 6 bases and the J gene end by 3 bases; junction bases not matched to a gene: 13. The germline CDR1 and CDR2 sequences are MNHEY and SMNVEV (reference sequence).